A selection of T cell receptor beta chains follows, all from one sample in a study of Ad26.COV2.S vaccination and SARS-CoV-2 variants. Generated by immunoSEQ multiplex PCR, the TCRdb table keeps only in-frame clones and is missing some. The sample consists of 350,000 to 450,000 clones, about 85% of them appearing once. The source material was peripheral blood, sampled in a trial of Ad26.COV2.S vaccine versus placebo. The receptors were gathered from a person between 18 and 60 years old who received the Ad26.COV2.S COVID-19 vaccine or a placebo. CDR3s include the opening cysteine and the closing phenylalanine or tryptophan. The D gene is left open where the match is weak. Size is stated for part of the rows, as once, few or many counts, or as a class when the clone is expanded.

J gene,clone size,V gene,D gene,CDR3 DNA,CDR3 protein
TRBJ2-1,.,TRBV28,.,TGTGCCAGCAGTTTAACAGGGCGCGAGCAGTTCTTC,CASSLTGREQFF
TRBJ1-2,.,TRBV4-3,.,TGCGCCAGCAGCCAGGACCAGGGGCTCTATGGCTACACCTTC,CASSQDQGLYGYTF
TRBJ1-2,.,TRBV7-2,.,TGTGCCAGCAGCTCTCAGACAGGCTATGGCTACACCTTC,CASSSQTGYGYTF
TRBJ2-6,.,TRBV7-2,TRBD1,TGTGCCAGCAGCCCGAGACAGGGGGCAGTTTCTGGGGCCAACGTCCTGACTTTC,CASSPRQGAVSGANVLTF
TRBJ2-7,.,TRBV15,.,TGTGCCACCAGCAAGCCGGGACCGAACTACGAGCAGTACTTC,CATSKPGPNYEQYF
TRBJ2-7,once,TRBV6-5,.,TGTGCCAGCAGTTACTTGGGGGACGGTCCTAACGAGCAGTACTTC,CASSYLGDGPNEQYF
TRBJ2-1,.,TRBV18,TRBD2,TGTGCCAGCTCAACTTTAGCGGGAGAAGGAGGTGGGCAGTTCTTC,CASSTLAGEGGGQFF
TRBJ1-2,.,TRBV7-8,TRBD1,TGTGCCAGCAGCCCTTCAGGGGGCTATGGCTACACCTTC,CASSPSGGYGYTF
TRBJ2-7,.,TRBV7-9,.,TGTGCCAGCAGCTTTACGGAGCGGACCGAGCAGTACTTC,CASSFTERTEQYF
TRBJ2-2,.,TRBV19,.,TGTGCCAGTAGTATATGGGGGGCGAACACCGGGGAGCTGTTTTTT,CASSIWGANTGELFF
TRBJ1-2,.,TRBV9,.,TGTGCCAGCAGCGTAGGATGGGGCGGGGACGATGGCTACACCTTC,CASSVGWGGDDGYTF
TRBJ1-4,.,TRBV30,.,TGTGCCTGGAGGACCAACCGGGGGACCCTAGGATCAAGTGAAAAACTGTTTTTT,CAWRTNRGTLGSSEKLFF
TRBJ2-1,once,TRBV24-1,.,TGTGCCACGAAGGACAGTGGGGGGTCCCACAATGAGCAGTTCTTC,CATKDSGGSHNEQFF
TRBJ1-5,once,TRBV19,.,TGTGCCAGTAGGACCTCGGGTCTCCAGCCCCAGCATTTT,CASRTSGLQPQHF
TRBJ1-1,.,TRBV28,TRBD1,TGTGCCAGCAGTACAGGGGGCGCCGGGAACACTGAAGCTTTCTTT,CASSTGGAGNTEAFF
TRBJ2-5,once,TRBV6-5,TRBD2,TGTGCCAGCAGACAAGGACTAGCGGGAGGAGAGACCCAGTACTTC,CASRQGLAGGETQYF
TRBJ2-7,.,TRBV12-5,.,TGTGCTAGTGCCCCCATCAACAATCCCTACGAGCAGTACTTC,CASAPINNPYEQYF
TRBJ2-2,once,TRBV4-3,.,TGCGCCAGCAGCCAAGATCGGGGATTGGGGACCGGGGAGCTGTTTTTT,CASSQDRGLGTGELFF
TRBJ1-4,.,TRBV6-5,.,TGTGCCAGTTTAGAAGGGCCGGGGACTAATGAAAAACTGTTTTTT,CASLEGPGTNEKLFF
TRBJ2-3,.,TRBV5-1,.,TGCGCCAGCAGGGTGGGGCAGGGAGGTACAGATACGCAGTATTTT,CASRVGQGGTDTQYF
TRBJ2-3,.,TRBV5-1,.,TGCGCCAGCAGCTTGGGGGCGACAGCCCAAGATACGCAGTATTTT,CASSLGATAQDTQYF
TRBJ2-3,once,TRBV6-1,.,TGTGCCAGCAGTGAACCAGGGAAGGTGGCGGATACGCAGTATTTT,CASSEPGKVADTQYF
TRBJ2-7,.,TRBV6-2/TRBV6-3,.,TGTGCCAGCAGTACCTTTTCGACAGGACCCTACGAGCAGTACTTC,CASSTFSTGPYEQYF
TRBJ1-5,.,TRBV10-3,.,TGTGCCATCAGAGGATCTAACAGGAGCCAGCCCCAGCATTTT,CAIRGSNRSQPQHF
TRBJ2-3,.,TRBV4-1,TRBD2,TGCGCCAGCAGCCAAGCAACTGGACTAGCGGGAGGTACAGATACGCAGTATTTT,CASSQATGLAGGTDTQYF
TRBJ1-3,once,TRBV6-5,.,TGTGCCAGCAGCATAAACGCAGGGGCCGGAAACACCATATATTTT,CASSINAGAGNTIYF
TRBJ2-2,.,TRBV2,TRBD2,TGTGCCTGCGGGGGGTCCCTCACCGGGGAGCTGTTTTTT,CACGGSLTGELFF
TRBJ2-7,.,TRBV2,TRBD1,TGTGCCAGCACTTCCTCGGGACAGGCTAACTACGAGCAGTACTTC,CASTSSGQANYEQYF
TRBJ2-7,.,TRBV28,TRBD2,TGTGCCAGCAGTTTATCTCTAGCGGGGGGAACCTACGAGCAGTACTTC,CASSLSLAGGTYEQYF
TRBJ2-5,.,TRBV6-5,TRBD2,TGTGCCAGCAGTTACTACACTAGCGGAAAACAAGAGACCCAGTACTTC,CASSYYTSGKQETQYF
TRBJ1-6,.,TRBV6-1,.,TGTGCCAGCAGTGAAGAAGTACAGAGTAGTTCACCCCTCCACTTT,CASSEEVQSSSPLHF
TRBJ2-7,.,TRBV18,.,TGTGCCAGCTCACCACCGATTGGGCCAGGTCAATCCGAGCAGTACTTC,CASSPPIGPGQSEQYF
TRBJ1-2,.,TRBV27,.,TGTGCCAGCAGTTTAAGCTGGGGGGATGGCTACACCTTC,CASSLSWGDGYTF
TRBJ2-3,once,TRBV29-1,.,TGCAGCGTTGATGCGGGCACAGATACGCAGTATTTT,CSVDAGTDTQYF
TRBJ2-3,.,TRBV11-3,.,TGTGCCAGCAGCTTCCCTCCGGGATCTAGCACAGATACGCAGTATTTT,CASSFPPGSSTDTQYF
TRBJ1-6,.,TRBV19,.,TGTGCCACCGCCGGCGGGGGGCCCACCAATAATTCACCCCTCCACTTT,CATAGGGPTNNSPLHF
TRBJ2-7,.,TRBV19,.,TGTGCCAGTAGTATTCTTCGACAGCCGCACTACGAGCAGTACTTC,CASSILRQPHYEQYF
TRBJ2-7,once,TRBV9,.,TGTGCCAGCAGCGGAGGACATGGCTTGACAGGAACGGATGACGAGCAGTACTTC,CASSGGHGLTGTDDEQYF
TRBJ2-7,.,TRBV7-2,.,TGTGCCAGCAGCTTATCGTATCGGGACTCGAGGTACGAGCAGTACTTC,CASSLSYRDSRYEQYF
TRBJ2-3,.,TRBV28,.,TGTGCCAGCAGTTTAGCCAGGGCGGGTACAGATACGCAGTATTTT,CASSLARAGTDTQYF
TRBJ2-5,.,TRBV5-1,.,TGCGCCAGCAGCCAGGGGCCGCAAGAGACCCAGTACTTC,CASSQGPQETQYF
TRBJ1-2,.,TRBV5-1,TRBD1,TGCGCCAGCAGCTCAGGGGGCCGGGCTAACTATGGCTACACCTTC,CASSSGGRANYGYTF
TRBJ2-4,.,TRBV3-1/TRBV3-2,TRBD1,TGTGCCAGCAGCCAAACTACCGACAGGGGATTAGCCAAAAACATTCAGTACTTC,CASSQTTDRGLAKNIQYF
TRBJ2-7,once,TRBV21-1,.,TGTGCCAGCAGCAAAGGGCCTCAAATATCATTCCTATCCTACGAGCAGTACTTC,CASSKGPQISFLSYEQYF
TRBJ2-3,.,TRBV28,TRBD2,TGTGCCAGCAGCCTAACTAGCGGAACGCAGTATTTT,CASSLTSGTQYF
TRBJ1-2,.,TRBV27,.,TGTGCCACCCGAATCTTAGGGGCTGGCTACACCTTC,CATRILGAGYTF
TRBJ2-5,.,TRBV30,.,TGTGCCTGGATGGAAGCGTGGACCCAGTACTTC,CAWMEAWTQYF
TRBJ2-2,.,TRBV7-6,TRBD2,TGTGCCAGCAGCTTATTTGAGACTAGCGGCCCCGCGAACACCGGGGAGCTGTTTTTT,CASSLFETSGPANTGELFF